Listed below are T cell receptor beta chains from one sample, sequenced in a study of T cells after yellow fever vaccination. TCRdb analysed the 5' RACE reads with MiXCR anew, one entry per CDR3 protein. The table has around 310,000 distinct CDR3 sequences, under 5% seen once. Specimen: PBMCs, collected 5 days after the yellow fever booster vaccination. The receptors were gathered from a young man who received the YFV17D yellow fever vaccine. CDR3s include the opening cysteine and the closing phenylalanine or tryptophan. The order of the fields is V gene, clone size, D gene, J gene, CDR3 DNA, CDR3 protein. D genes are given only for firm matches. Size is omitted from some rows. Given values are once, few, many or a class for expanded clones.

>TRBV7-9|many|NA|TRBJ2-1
TGTGCCAGCAACAATGAGCAGTTCTTC
CASNNEQFF
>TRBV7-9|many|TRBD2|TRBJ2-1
TGTGCCAGCAGCTTTGCGGCTAGCGGGGGCTACGGCGATGAGCAGTTCTTC
CASSFAASGGYGDEQFF
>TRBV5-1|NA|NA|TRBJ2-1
TGCGCCAGCAGCTTGCGTGATGCAGGGACTGACAATGAGCAGTTCTTC
CASSLRDAGTDNEQFF
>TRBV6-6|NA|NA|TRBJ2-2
TGTGCCAGCAGTCACCCCGGCGAGGAGCTGTTTTTT
CASSHPGEELFF
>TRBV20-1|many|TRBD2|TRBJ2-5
TGCAGTGCCTCAGGGGCTAGCGGGGCCGAGACCCAGTACTTC
CSASGASGAETQYF
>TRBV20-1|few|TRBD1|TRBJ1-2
TGCAGTGCTACGCTAGGGACAGCCCAAGGGTATGGCTACACCTTC
CSATLGTAQGYGYTF
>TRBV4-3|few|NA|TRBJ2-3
TGCGCCAGCAGCCAAGAGATAAACACAGATACGCAGTATTTT
CASSQEINTDTQYF
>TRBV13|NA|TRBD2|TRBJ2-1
TGTGCCAGCAGCTTAAGAGCGGGGGGGGATGAGCAGTTCTTC
CASSLRAGGDEQFF
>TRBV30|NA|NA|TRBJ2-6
TGTGCCTGGAACGCGATAAGCTCTGGGGCCAACGTCCTGACTTTC
CAWNAISSGANVLTF
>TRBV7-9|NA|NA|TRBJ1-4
TGTGCCAGCACCACTGCCTCTGGGGCGGCTGAAAAACTGTTTTTT
CASTTASGAAEKLFF
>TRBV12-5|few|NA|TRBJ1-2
TGTGCTAGTGGTTTGACGGGTGATGGGGACGGTGATCGCTATGGCTACACCTTC
CASGLTGDGDGDRYGYTF
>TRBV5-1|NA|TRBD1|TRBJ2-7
TGCGCCAGCAGCCCGCGAACGCCACAGGGGTACGAGCAGTACTTC
CASSPRTPQGYEQYF
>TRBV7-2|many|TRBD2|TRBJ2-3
TGTGCCAGCGCCCGAGGACTAGCAGATACGCAGTATTTT
CASARGLADTQYF
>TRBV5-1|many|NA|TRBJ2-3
TGCGCCAGCAGCCCCCGGTCGGGGACAAGCACAGATACGCAGTATTTT
CASSPRSGTSTDTQYF
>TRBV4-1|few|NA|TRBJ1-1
TGCGCCAGCAGCCAAGATCAGGAGGTTCTGAACACTGAAGCTTTCTTT
CASSQDQEVLNTEAFF
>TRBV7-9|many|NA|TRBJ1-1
TGTGCCAGCAGCTGGCAGGGTTGGGCTGAAGCTTTCTTT
CASSWQGWAEAFF
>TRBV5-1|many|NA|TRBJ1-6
TGCGCCAGCAGGCGTGAACAGGGCACGTCTTCACCCCTCCACTTT
CASRREQGTSSPLHF
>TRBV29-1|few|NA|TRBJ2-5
TGCAGCGTTGACGGCCAAGAGACCCAGTACTTC
CSVDGQETQYF
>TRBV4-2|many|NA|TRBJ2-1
TGTGCCAGCAGCCAAGGGGACTCCCTGAGCTCCTACAATGAGCAGTTCTTC
CASSQGDSLSSYNEQFF
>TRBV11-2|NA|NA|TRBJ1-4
TGTGCCAGCAGCTCCCACAAAGGGAGGTTCACTAATGAAAAACTGTTTTTT
CASSSHKGRFTNEKLFF
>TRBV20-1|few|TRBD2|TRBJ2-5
TGCAGTGCTAACGGGGGGGCCGAATGGGAGACCCAGTACTTC
CSANGGAEWETQYF
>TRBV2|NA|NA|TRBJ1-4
TGTGCCAGCAGTGGTCGGCCTAATGAAAAACTGTTTTTT
CASSGRPNEKLFF
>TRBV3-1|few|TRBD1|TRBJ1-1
TGTGCCAGCAGCGCCCGGGACAGCTTGAACACTGAAGCTTTCTTT
CASSARDSLNTEAFF
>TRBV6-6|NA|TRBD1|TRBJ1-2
TGTGCCAGCAGTCCCCCCGGACAGGGAGATGGCTACACCTTC
CASSPPGQGDGYTF
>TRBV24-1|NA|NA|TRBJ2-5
TGTGCCACCAGTGATGTAGGTGATGCGACCCAGTACTTC
CATSDVGDATQYF
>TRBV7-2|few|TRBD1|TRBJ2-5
TGTGCCAGCAGCCCGGACAGAGGGGGCCAGGACTTC
CASSPDRGGQDF
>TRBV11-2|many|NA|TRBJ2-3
TGTGCCAGCGGTAACTCCTGGGATACGCAGTATTTT
CASGNSWDTQYF
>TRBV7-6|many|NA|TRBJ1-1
TGTGCCAGCAGCTCAACCGTCCCTCCTTATTGGGCTTTCTTT
CASSSTVPPYWAFF
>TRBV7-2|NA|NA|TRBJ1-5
TGTGCCAGCAGCTTTGTCTCAGCTTATAGCAATCAGCCCCAGCATTTT
CASSFVSAYSNQPQHF
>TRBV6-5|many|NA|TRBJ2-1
TGTGCCAGCAGTTTACTGGGGCAGGTCAGGGACAATGAGCAGTTCTTC
CASSLLGQVRDNEQFF
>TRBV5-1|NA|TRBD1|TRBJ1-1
TGCGCCAGCAGCTTACGACAGGGGCGGATTTTGAACACTGAAGCTTTCTTT
CASSLRQGRILNTEAFF
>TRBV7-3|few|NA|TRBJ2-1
TGTGCCAGCAGCTTATTCAGGGCAAGCCACAATGAGCAGTTCTTC
CASSLFRASHNEQFF
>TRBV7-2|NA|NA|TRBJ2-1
TGTGCCAGCAGCTACGATTATTACAATGAGCAGTTCTTC
CASSYDYYNEQFF
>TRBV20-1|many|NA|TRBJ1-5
TGCAGTGCTGGGTCGACCGGGAGCCTGGGCCAGCCCCAGCATTTT
CSAGSTGSLGQPQHF
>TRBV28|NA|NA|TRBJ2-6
TGTGCCAGCACCGCCCCCCTCTCTGGGGCCAACGTCCTGACTTTC
CASTAPLSGANVLTF
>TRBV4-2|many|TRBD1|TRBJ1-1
TGTGCCAGCAGCCAAGAAATGCAGGGCAGGGGGCCGACTGAAGCTTTCTTT
CASSQEMQGRGPTEAFF
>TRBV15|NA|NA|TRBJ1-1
TGTGCCACCAGCAGAGGAGGAGGGGAGAGGGAAGCTTTCTTT
CATSRGGGEREAFF
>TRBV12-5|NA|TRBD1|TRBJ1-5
TGTGCTAGTGGTTTAAGGGGGTCAGGGGGAAGGCCCCAGCATTTT
CASGLRGSGGRPQHF
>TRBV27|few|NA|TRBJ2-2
TGTGCCAGCTGGGGGCGTGTGAGCACCGGGGAGCTGTTTTTT
CASWGRVSTGELFF
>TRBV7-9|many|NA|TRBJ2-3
TGTGCCAGCAGCCGCGGTAGGGCGGCAGATACGCAGTATTTT
CASSRGRAADTQYF
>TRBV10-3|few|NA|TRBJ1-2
TGTGCCATCAGTGAGTGGGATGGCTACACCTTC
CAISEWDGYTF
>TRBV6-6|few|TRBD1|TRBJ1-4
TGTGCCAGCATCACAGGGGGCCCGCGGGAAAAACTGTTTTTT
CASITGGPREKLFF
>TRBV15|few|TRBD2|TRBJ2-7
TGTGCCACCAGCAGAGAGGCGGGGGGCGCCTACGAGCAGTACTTC
CATSREAGGAYEQYF
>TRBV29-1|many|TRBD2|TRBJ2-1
TGCAGCGTACGACTAGCGGGGGGAAACAATGAGCAGTTCTTC
CSVRLAGGNNEQFF
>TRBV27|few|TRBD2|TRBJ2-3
TGTGCCAGCAGTTCCTACCTCGCTAGCGGGGGTACAGATACGCAGTATTTT
CASSSYLASGGTDTQYF
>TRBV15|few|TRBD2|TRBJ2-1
TGTGCCACCAGCATTAGCGGGGGGGCAGATTATGAGCAGTTCTTC
CATSISGGADYEQFF
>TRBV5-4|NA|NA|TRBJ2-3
TGTGCCAGCAGCTTGCGCGTCTCGGGGTCAGATACGCAGTATTTT
CASSLRVSGSDTQYF
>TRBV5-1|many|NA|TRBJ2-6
TGCGCCAGCAGGCCCGGTGGGGGGCAATCCAACTCTGGGGCCAACGTCCTGACTTTC
CASRPGGGQSNSGANVLTF
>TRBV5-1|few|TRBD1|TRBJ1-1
TGCGCCAGCAGCGGGACAGGGACATACACTGAAGCTTTCTTT
CASSGTGTYTEAFF
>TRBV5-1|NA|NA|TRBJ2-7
TGCGCCAGCAGCCGGGACACAAACGAGCAGTACTTC
CASSRDTNEQYF
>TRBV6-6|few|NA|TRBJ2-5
TGTGCCAGCAGGGGGTCGGGGGGCGCGGAGACCCAGTACTTC
CASRGSGGAETQYF
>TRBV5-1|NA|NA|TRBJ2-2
TGCGCCAGCAGCCAGACAGGGACTCGGAACACCGGGGAGCTGTTTTTT
CASSQTGTRNTGELFF
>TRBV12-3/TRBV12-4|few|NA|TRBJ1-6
TGTGCCAGCAGTTCCAGGGGTGGTTCACCCCTCCACTTT
CASSSRGGSPLHF